These 20 T cell receptor beta chains were all obtained from the same sample, sequenced in a study of T cells in Graves' hyperthyroidism and ophthalmopathy. Amplification yielded TCR beta CDR3 regions, with RNA transcripts as the source. Initially, a first-round RT-PCR of the TCR CDR3 employed the HTBI primer set. TCRdb analysed the multiplex PCR reads with MiXCR anew, one entry per CDR3 protein. The sample includes 500,000 to 650,000 distinct CDR3 sequences, 17% of them seen just once. Sequencing used blood. The origin of the receptors is a woman aged 18 to 35 with Graves' ophthalmopathy.

This clonotype was picked up a small number of times. The chain is built from TRBV3-1 and TRBJ1-2; maybe TRBD1 (5 bases). The CDR3 length is 15 residues. The V and J ends lost 4 bases and 1 base respectively, with 13 bases between them. Per the germline V gene, CDR1 is LGHDT and CDR2 is YNNKEL (reference sequence). The CDR3 reads CASSPSVQGNYGYTF. CDR3 DNA sequence: TGTGCCAGCAGCCCAAGCGTGCAGGGTAACTATGGCTACACCTTC.

This clonotype was observed at least ten times. The V call is TRBV6-5, the J call TRBJ2-7, with D tentatively TRBD2 (6 bases). Germline assignment: CDR1 MNHEY and CDR2 SVGAGI. The CDR3 covers 14 residues. V lost 0 bases to trimming and J lost 5 bases, with 11 bases between them. The CDR3 here is CASSYSGGFNEQYF. The DNA for the CDR3 is TGTGCCAGCAGTTACTCTGGGGGGTTCAACGAGCAGTACTTC.

In this sample, this clonotype turned up many times. This rearrangement joins TRBV11-1 to TRBJ1-1, with D possibly matching TRBD1 (5 bases). The germline V gene has CDR1 SGHAT and CDR2 FQDESV (reference sequence). The CDR3 runs to 13 residues. The ends were cut back, 4 bases at V and 9 bases at J, with 15 bases in the middle. The CDR3 region has the DNA TGTGCCAGCAGCTCCCTTACCGGGACGAAAGCTTTCTTT. Amino acids: CASSSLTGTKAFF.

This clonotype came up a few times. The rearrangement joins TRBV6-1 to TRBJ1-4, with D hard to call. This CDR3 contains 14 residues. Germline V gene lookup returns CDR1 MNHNS and CDR2 SASEGT. V gave up 7 bases and J gave up 0 bases, with 9 bases separating them. This CDR3 reads CASIPGTTNEKLFF. The CDR3 DNA reads as TGTGCCAGCATTCCAGGAACAACTAATGAAAAACTGTTTTTT.

The chain recombines TRBV4-1 with TRBJ2-1, with D unresolved. Germline V lookup: CDR1 MGHRA, CDR2 YSYEKL. V was cut by 0 bases and J by 0 bases, with 6 bases left in between. The CDR3 consists of 15 residues. The DNA for the CDR3 is TGCGCCAGCAGCCAAGACGTGAGCTCCTACAATGAGCAGTTCTTC. Translating gives CASSQDVSSYNEQFF.

The CDR3 nucleotides read TGTGCCAGCGCCTCTCAGCCGGACACAGATACGCAGTATTTT. Translated, it gives CASASQPDTDTQYF. This chain links TRBV6-1 with TRBJ2-3; D is ambiguous. Trimming took off 8 bases at V and 2 bases at J, with 14 bases between the two ends. Germline lookup yields CDR1 MNHNS and CDR2 SASEGT. The length of the CDR3 is 14 residues.

This clonotype showed up many times. The chain links TRBV7-9 to TRBJ1-2; possible D gene TRBD1, 5 bases. The ends were cut back, 5 bases at V and 0 bases at J, with 13 bases in the middle. The CDR3 has 15 residues. From germline, CDR1 is SEHNR and CDR2 FQNEAQ (reference sequence). CDR3: CASSLDWGSNYGYTF. In DNA, the CDR3 is TGTGCCAGCAGCCTAGATTGGGGGTCTAACTATGGCTACACCTTC.

At least ten counts were recorded for this clonotype. The CDR3 sequence: CASSARDLGWEQFF. The DNA for the CDR3 is TGTGCCAGCAGTGCGCGGGACCTTGGCTGGGAGCAGTTCTTC. This chain connects TRBV2 to TRBJ2-1; D perhaps matches TRBD2 (6 bases). V was shortened by 4 bases and J by 10 bases, with 17 bases between the two germline ends. CDR1 and CDR2 from the germline V gene are SNHLY and FYNNEI. The CDR3 extends over 14 amino acids.

The chain couples TRBV28 to TRBJ2-2, with D tentatively TRBD1 or TRBD2 (5 bases each). The V gene's germline CDR1 is MDHEN and CDR2 SYDVKM. V dropped 5 bases and J dropped 0 bases, with 10 bases sitting between them. There are 15 residues in the CDR3. In DNA form, the CDR3 reads TGTGCCAGCAGTACGGGACGGTCGAACACCGGGGAGCTGTTTTTT. It encodes CASSTGRSNTGELFF.

This clonotype was observed a few times. This chain uses TRBV5-1 with TRBJ2-1; TRBD2 aligns across 12 bases. The V segment lost 7 bases and the J segment 6 bases; nucleotides outside the gene matches: 5. In germline, CDR1 is SGHRS, CDR2 YFSETQ. The CDR3 contains 14 residues. The CDR3 here is CASSSGGAFNEQFF. The DNA of the CDR3 is TGCGCCAGCTCTAGCGGGGGGGCGTTCAATGAGCAGTTCTTC.

This clonotype was picked up many times. CDR3 amino acids: CASSLTQGNYGYTF. CDR3 bases: TGTGCCAGCAGTCTCACACAGGGAAACTATGGCTACACCTTC. The chain uses TRBV28 and TRBJ1-2, with D possibly matching TRBD1 (6 bases). The CDR3 extends over 14 amino acids. Germline V gene sequence: CDR1 MDHEN, CDR2 SYDVKM. V gave up 5 bases and J gave up 2 bases, with 12 bases separating them.

This clonotype was counted many times. DNA for the CDR3: TGCGCCAGCAGCTTGGACGGATTCAATCAGCCCCAGCATTTT. This translates into CASSLDGFNQPQHF. This rearrangement joins TRBV5-1 to TRBJ1-5; no clear D gene. With 0 bases removed from V and 3 bases from J, the gap between germline ends came to 7 bases. CDR3 length equals 14 residues. From germline, CDR1 is SGHRS and CDR2 YFSETQ. Full variable domain (missing parts from reference TRBV5-1 and TRBJ1-5): KAGVTQTPRYLIKTRGQQVTLSCSPISGHRSVSWYQQTPGQGLQFLFEYFSETQRNKGNFPGRFSGRQFSNSRSEMNVSTLELGDSALYLCASSLDGFNQPQHFGDGTRLSIL.

This clonotype was picked up many times. The genes are TRBV2 and TRBJ2-7, with 8 bases aligning to TRBD1. The trim removed 5 bases at V and 5 bases at J, leaving 8 bases unmatched. The length of the CDR3 is 14 residues. Germline V lookup: CDR1 SNHLY, CDR2 FYNNEI. CDR3 in amino acids: CASSKGQGTHEQYF. The CDR3 nucleotides read TGTGCCAGCAGTAAAGGACAGGGTACCCACGAGCAGTACTTC.

This clonotype turned up a few times. A much larger clone lies one base from this, so it may be a read error. The chain combines TRBV11-2 with TRBJ1-5; no reliable D call. CDR1 is SGHAT and CDR2 is FQNNGV in the germline V gene. CDR3 size: 12 residues. DNA of the CDR3: TGTGCCAGCAGCCATAGCAATCGGCCCCAGCATTTT. Translation gives CASSHSNRPQHF.

In the case of this clonotype: A single base separates this from a much larger clone, so it may be a read error. The rearrangement joins TRBV20-1 to TRBJ2-7, with 11 bases matching TRBD2. Judging by the DNA end, TRBJ2-1 fits better; the J call may be wrong. The CDR3 is 14 amino acids. From germline, CDR1 is DFQATT and CDR2 SNEGSKA (reference sequence). The CDR3 coding sequence is TGCAGTGCTAGATATAGCGGGAGGGCCTACGAGCAGTTCTTC. This codes for CSARYSGRAYEQFF.

This clonotype was observed many times. The chain couples TRBV7-9 to TRBJ1-1; 7 bases are shared with TRBD1. The CDR3 covers 15 residues. Germline V gene lookup returns CDR1 SEHNR and CDR2 FQNEAQ (reference sequence). Losses at the gene ends were 0 bases for V and 1 base for J; bases not matched to a gene: 2. CDR3 residues: CASSLAYRGNTEAFF. In nucleotides, the CDR3 is TGTGCCAGCAGCTTAGCTTACAGGGGGAACACTGAAGCTTTCTTT. Looking up the rest from reference TRBV7-9 and TRBJ1-1 gives the full variable domain: DTGVSQNPRHKITKRGQNVTFRCDPISEHNRLYWYRQTLGQGPEFLTYFQNEAQLEKSRLLSDRFSAERPKGSFSTLEIQRTEQGDSAMYLCASSLAYRGNTEAFFGQGTRLTVV.

This clonotype was found a few times. This may arise from a read error, as a much more abundant clone is one base away. This rearrangement joins TRBV28 to TRBJ2-5, with TRBD2 matching over 10 bases. The CDR3 runs to 14 residues. Germline loops: CDR1 MDHEN, CDR2 SYDVKM. The junction had 4 bases not matched to a gene; V was cut back by 5 bases and J by 4 bases. The chain's CDR3 is CASSDQRGGETQYF. CDR3 nucleotide sequence: TGTGCCAGCAGTGATCAGCGGGGGGGAGAGACCCAGTACTTC.

The rearrangement uses TRBV15 and TRBJ1-3; D not resolved. The V gene lost 0 bases and the J gene lost 0 bases, with 6 bases spanning the gap. The CDR3 has 15 amino acids. Germline lookup yields CDR1 LNHNV and CDR2 YYDKDF (reference sequence). The CDR3: CATSRDKGSGNTIYF. The CDR3 DNA is TGTGCCACCAGCAGAGATAAGGGCTCTGGAAACACCATATATTTT.

This clonotype was found many times. The chain's CDR3 is CASGDRSKYGYTF. CDR3 nucleotides: TGTGCCAGTGGGGACCGCTCGAAATATGGCTACACCTTC. The chain recombines TRBV11-2 with TRBJ1-2; the D gene is possibly TRBD1 (5 bases). The CDR3 consists of 13 residues. In germline, CDR1 is SGHAT, CDR2 FQNNGV. V was cut by 9 bases and J by 5 bases, with 16 bases left in between.

J is TRBJ2-3 and V is TRBV6-4; 10 nucleotides align to TRBD2. Losses at the gene ends were 6 bases for V and 3 bases for J; bases not matched to a gene: 9. Looked up from germline, CDR1 is MRHNA and CDR2 is SNTAGT. This CDR3 spans 16 amino acids. CDR3 protein: CASRPLLAGTTDTQYF. CDR3 in DNA: TGTGCCAGCAGACCCCTACTAGCGGGGACGACAGATACGCAGTATTTT.